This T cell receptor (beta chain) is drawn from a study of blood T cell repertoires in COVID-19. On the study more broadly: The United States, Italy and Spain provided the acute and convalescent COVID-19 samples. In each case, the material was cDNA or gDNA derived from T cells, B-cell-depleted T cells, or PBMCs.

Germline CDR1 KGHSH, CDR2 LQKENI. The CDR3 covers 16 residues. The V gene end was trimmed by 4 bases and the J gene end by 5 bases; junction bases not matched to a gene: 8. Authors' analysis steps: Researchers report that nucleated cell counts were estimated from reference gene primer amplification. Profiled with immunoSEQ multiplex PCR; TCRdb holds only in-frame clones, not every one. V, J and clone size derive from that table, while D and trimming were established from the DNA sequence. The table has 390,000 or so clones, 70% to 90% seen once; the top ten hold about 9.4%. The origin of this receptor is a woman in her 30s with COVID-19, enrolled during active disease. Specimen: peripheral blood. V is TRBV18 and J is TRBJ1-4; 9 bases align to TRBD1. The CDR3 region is CASSRPGTGNNEKLFF. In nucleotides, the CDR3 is TGTGCCAGCTCACGTCCCGGGACAGGGAACAATGAAAAACTGTTTTTT.